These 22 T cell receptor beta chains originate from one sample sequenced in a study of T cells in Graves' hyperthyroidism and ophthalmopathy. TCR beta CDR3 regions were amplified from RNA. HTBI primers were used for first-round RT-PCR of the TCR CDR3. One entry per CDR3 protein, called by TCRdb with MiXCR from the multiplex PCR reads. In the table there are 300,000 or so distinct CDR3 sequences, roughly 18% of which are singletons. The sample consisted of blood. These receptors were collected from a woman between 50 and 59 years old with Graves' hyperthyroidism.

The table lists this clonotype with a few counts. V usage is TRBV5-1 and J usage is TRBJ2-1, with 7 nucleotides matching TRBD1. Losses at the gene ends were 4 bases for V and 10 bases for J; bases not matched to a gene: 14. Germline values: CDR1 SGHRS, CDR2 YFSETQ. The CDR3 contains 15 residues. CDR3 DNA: TGCGCCAGCAGCCCCGGACAGGTTGAGGGGTTCGAGCAGTTCTTC. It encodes CASSPGQVEGFEQFF. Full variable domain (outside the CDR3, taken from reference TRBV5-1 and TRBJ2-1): KAGVTQTPRYLIKTRGQQVTLSCSPISGHRSVSWYQQTPGQGLQFLFEYFSETQRNKGNFPGRFSGRQFSNSRSEMNVSTLELGDSALYLCASSPGQVEGFEQFFGPGTRLTVL.

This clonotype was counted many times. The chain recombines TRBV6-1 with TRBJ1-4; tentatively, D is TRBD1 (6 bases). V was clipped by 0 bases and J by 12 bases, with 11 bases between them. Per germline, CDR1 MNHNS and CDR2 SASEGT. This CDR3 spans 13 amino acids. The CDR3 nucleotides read TGTGCCAGCAGTGAAGCACGTGAGGGGGAACTGTTTTTT. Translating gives CASSEAREGELFF.

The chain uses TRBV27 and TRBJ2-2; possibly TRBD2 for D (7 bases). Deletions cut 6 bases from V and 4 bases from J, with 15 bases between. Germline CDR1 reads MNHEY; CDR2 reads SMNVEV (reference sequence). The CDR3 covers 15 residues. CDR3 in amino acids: CASRRGGQTTGELFF. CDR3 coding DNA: TGTGCCAGCAGAAGGGGGGGGCAGACCACCGGGGAGCTGTTTTTT.

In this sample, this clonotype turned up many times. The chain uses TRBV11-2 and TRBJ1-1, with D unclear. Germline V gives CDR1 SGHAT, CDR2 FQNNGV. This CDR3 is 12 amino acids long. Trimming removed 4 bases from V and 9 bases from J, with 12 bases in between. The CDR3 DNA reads TGTGCCAGCAGCTCAAATACAGAAAAAGCTTTCTTT. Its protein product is CASSSNTEKAFF.

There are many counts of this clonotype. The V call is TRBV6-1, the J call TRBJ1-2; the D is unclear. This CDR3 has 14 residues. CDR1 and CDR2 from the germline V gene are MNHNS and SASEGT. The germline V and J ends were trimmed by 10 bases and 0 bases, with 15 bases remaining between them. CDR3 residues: CATTWEGSNYGYTF. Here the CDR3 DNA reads TGTGCCACCACCTGGGAGGGATCTAACTATGGCTACACCTTC.

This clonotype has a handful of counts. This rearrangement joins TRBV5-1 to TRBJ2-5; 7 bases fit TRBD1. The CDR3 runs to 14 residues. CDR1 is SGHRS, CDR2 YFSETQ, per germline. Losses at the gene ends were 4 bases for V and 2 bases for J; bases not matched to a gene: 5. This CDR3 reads CASSTPGQQETQYF. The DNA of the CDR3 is TGCGCCAGCAGCACCCCGGGACAGCAAGAGACCCAGTACTTC. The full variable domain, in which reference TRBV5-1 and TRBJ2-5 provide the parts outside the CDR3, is KAGVTQTPRYLIKTRGQQVTLSCSPISGHRSVSWYQQTPGQGLQFLFEYFSETQRNKGNFPGRFSGRQFSNSRSEMNVSTLELGDSALYLCASSTPGQQETQYFGPGTRLLVL.

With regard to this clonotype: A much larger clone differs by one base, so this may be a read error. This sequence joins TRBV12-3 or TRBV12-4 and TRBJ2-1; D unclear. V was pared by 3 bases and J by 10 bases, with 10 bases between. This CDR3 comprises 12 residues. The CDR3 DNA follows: TGTGCCAGCAGTTTCATACTTGAGGAGCAGTTCTTC. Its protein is CASSFILEEQFF.

CDR3 DNA sequence: TGTGCCAGCAGCCCCCGCCCCAAAGCTTTCTTT. It codes for CASSPRPKAFF. The genes are TRBV5-6 and TRBJ1-1; D is uncertain. V was shortened by 4 bases and J by 9 bases, with 10 bases between the two germline ends. The CDR3 sequence is 11 residues long. The germline V gene encodes CDR1 SGHDT and CDR2 YYEEEE.

The CDR3 is CASRPTGGSATEAFF. CDR3 sequence (DNA): TGTGCCAGCAGACCTACGGGGGGGAGTGCCACTGAAGCTTTCTTT. The chain recombines TRBV7-9 with TRBJ1-1; perhaps TRBD1 as D (5 bases). Germline V gives CDR1 SEHNR, CDR2 FQNEAQ (reference sequence). The CDR3 length is 15 residues. V lost 6 bases and J lost 4, with 18 bases in between.

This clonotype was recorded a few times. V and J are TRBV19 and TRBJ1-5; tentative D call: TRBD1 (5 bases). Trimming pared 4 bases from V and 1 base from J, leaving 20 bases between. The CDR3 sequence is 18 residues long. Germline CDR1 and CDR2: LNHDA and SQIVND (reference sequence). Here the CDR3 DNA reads TGTGCCAGTAGTAACCTCCGGGGCGCGAGACCGAGCAATCAGCCCCAGCATTTT. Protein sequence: CASSNLRGARPSNQPQHF.

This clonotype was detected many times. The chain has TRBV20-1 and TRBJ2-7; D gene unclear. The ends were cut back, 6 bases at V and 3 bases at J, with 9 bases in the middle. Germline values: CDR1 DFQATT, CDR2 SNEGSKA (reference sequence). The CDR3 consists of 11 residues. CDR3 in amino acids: CSAHQVYEQYF. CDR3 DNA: TGCAGTGCACATCAGGTCTACGAGCAGTACTTC.

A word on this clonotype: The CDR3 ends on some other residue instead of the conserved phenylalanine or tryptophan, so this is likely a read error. The CDR3 is CASSIVLTASSKGNTEAFY. The CDR3 DNA is TGTGCCAGTAGTATTGTTCTGACAGCGAGCTCAAAAGGGAACACTGAAGCTTTCTAT. The genes are TRBV19 and TRBJ1-1; D may be TRBD1 (5 bases). Germline values: CDR1 LNHDA, CDR2 SQIVND (reference sequence). V was trimmed by 3 bases and J by 1 base, leaving 24 bases between them. The CDR3 is 19 amino acids.

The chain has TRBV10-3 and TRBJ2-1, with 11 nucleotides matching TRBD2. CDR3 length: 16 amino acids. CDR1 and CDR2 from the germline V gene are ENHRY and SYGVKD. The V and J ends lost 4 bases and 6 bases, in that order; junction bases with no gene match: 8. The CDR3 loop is CAISAGGLAEFNEQFF. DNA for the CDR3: TGTGCCATCAGTGCGGGGGGACTAGCGGAGTTCAATGAGCAGTTCTTC.

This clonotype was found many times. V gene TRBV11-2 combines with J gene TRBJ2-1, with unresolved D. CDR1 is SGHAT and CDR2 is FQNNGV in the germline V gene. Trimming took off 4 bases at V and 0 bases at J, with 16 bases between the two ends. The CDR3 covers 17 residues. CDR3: CASSSLLLSNSYNEQFF. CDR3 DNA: TGTGCCAGCAGCTCCCTCCTCCTTAGCAACTCCTACAATGAGCAGTTCTTC.

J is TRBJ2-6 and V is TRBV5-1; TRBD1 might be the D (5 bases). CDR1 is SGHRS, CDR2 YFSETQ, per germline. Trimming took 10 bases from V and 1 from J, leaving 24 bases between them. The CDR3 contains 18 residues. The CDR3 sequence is CAGPKNRPQPSGANVLTF. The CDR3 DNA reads TGCGCCGGCCCTAAGAACAGGCCTCAACCTTCTGGGGCCAACGTCCTGACTTTC.

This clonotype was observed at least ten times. Here the CDR3 DNA reads TGTGCCAGCATCCCAATCAGGGGTTTCCCTGAAGCTTTCTTT. This translates into CASIPIRGFPEAFF. The J gene is TRBJ1-1, the V gene TRBV11-2; D might be TRBD1 (6 bases). Trimming shortened V by 7 bases and J by 6 bases, and 18 bases separated the two germline ends. Per germline, CDR1 SGHAT and CDR2 FQNNGV. The CDR3 has 14 amino acids.

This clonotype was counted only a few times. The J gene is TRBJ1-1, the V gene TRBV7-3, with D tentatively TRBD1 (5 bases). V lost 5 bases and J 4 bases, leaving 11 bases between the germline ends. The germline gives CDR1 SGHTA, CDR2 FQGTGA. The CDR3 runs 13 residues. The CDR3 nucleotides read TGTGCCAGCAGCCCCTCCGGGGCCACTGAAGCTTTCTTT. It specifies CASSPSGATEAFF.

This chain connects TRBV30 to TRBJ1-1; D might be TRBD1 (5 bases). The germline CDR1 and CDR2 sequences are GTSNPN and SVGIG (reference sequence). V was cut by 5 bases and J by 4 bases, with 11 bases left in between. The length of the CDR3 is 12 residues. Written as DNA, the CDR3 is TGTGCCTGGGGACGGGACGCCACTGAAGCTTTCTTT. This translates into CAWGRDATEAFF. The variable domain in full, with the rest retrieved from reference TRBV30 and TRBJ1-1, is SQTIHQWPATLVQPVGSPLSLECTVEGTSNPNLYWYRQAAGRGLQLLFYSVGIGQISSEVPQNLSASRPQDRQFILSSKKLLLSDSGFYLCAWGRDATEAFFGQGTRLTVV.

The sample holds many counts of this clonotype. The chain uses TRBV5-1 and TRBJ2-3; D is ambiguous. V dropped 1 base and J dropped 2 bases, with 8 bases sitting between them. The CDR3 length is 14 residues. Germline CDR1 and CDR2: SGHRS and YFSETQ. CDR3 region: CASSLIINTDTQYF. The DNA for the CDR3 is TGCGCCAGCAGCTTGATCATCAACACAGATACGCAGTATTTT.

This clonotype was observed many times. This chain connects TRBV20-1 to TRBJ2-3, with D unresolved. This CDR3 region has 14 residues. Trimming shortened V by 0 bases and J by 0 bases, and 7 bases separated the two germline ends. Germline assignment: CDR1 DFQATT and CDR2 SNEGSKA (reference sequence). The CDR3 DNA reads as TGCAGTGCTAGAGATCTTGGCAGCACAGATACGCAGTATTTT. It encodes CSARDLGSTDTQYF.

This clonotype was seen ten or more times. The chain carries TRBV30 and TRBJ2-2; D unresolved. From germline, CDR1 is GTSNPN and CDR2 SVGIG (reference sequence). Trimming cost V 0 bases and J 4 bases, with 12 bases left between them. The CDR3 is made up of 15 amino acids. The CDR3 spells CAWSVRVRTTGELFF. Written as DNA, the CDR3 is TGTGCCTGGAGTGTACGAGTCCGTACCACCGGGGAGCTGTTTTTT.

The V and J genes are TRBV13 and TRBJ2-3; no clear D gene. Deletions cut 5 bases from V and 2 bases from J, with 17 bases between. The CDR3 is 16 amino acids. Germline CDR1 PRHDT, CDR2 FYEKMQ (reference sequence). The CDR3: CASSPTDWLTTDTQYF. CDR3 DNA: TGTGCCAGCAGCCCCACTGACTGGCTGACCACAGATACGCAGTATTTT.